This is a list of T cell receptor beta chains from one sample in a study of T cells after yellow fever vaccination. TCRdb passed the 5' RACE reads through MiXCR, listing each CDR3 protein once. Of about 57,000 distinct CDR3 sequences listed, 6.5% to 9% were seen once; the top ten hold approximately 34%. Sample: CD8+ T cells sorted from PBMCs, taken 15 days after the yellow fever booster vaccination. These receptors were obtained from a man in his thirties or forties who received the YFV17D yellow fever vaccine. Both conserved end residues are trimmed from each CDR3. The order of the fields is V gene, clone size, J gene, CDR3 protein. A row's size may be missing; if present it is once, few, many or a size class.

v_call: TRBV20-1
clone_size: many
j_call: TRBJ2-7
cdr3_aa: SARATVYEQY

v_call: TRBV7-9
clone_size: many
j_call: TRBJ2-2
cdr3_aa: ASRTGATGELF

v_call: TRBV7-2
clone_size: many
j_call: TRBJ2-1
cdr3_aa: ASQDRQTSAYEQF

v_call: TRBV15
clone_size: many
j_call: TRBJ2-1
cdr3_aa: ATSREGVVAGREQF

v_call: TRBV29-1
clone_size: many
j_call: TRBJ1-2
cdr3_aa: SVAQAHYGYT

v_call: TRBV20-1
clone_size: many
j_call: TRBJ2-1
cdr3_aa: SARNLQVYNEQF

v_call: TRBV12-3/TRBV12-4
clone_size: many
j_call: TRBJ2-2
cdr3_aa: ASTTAGQGYTGELF

v_call: TRBV14
clone_size: many
j_call: TRBJ2-1
cdr3_aa: ASSPLSGTPYNEQF

v_call: TRBV20-1
clone_size: many
j_call: TRBJ1-2
cdr3_aa: SASGTAGDYGYT

v_call: TRBV7-3
clone_size: many
j_call: TRBJ2-1
cdr3_aa: ASSLSFRNEQF

v_call: TRBV28
clone_size: .
j_call: TRBJ2-6
cdr3_aa: ASRPLTGSSGANVLT

v_call: TRBV19
clone_size: many
j_call: TRBJ2-1
cdr3_aa: ASSPLAGDEQF

v_call: TRBV5-6
clone_size: many
j_call: TRBJ1-4
cdr3_aa: ASSLQGSLNEKLF

v_call: TRBV11-2
clone_size: many
j_call: TRBJ2-1
cdr3_aa: ASSKSLERVLDNEQF

v_call: TRBV29-1
clone_size: many
j_call: TRBJ1-1
cdr3_aa: SVDIEYEAF

v_call: TRBV6-2/TRBV6-3
clone_size: many
j_call: TRBJ2-7
cdr3_aa: ASSPLGQTSYEQY

v_call: TRBV6-2/TRBV6-3
clone_size: many
j_call: TRBJ2-7
cdr3_aa: ASSYSSQDEQY

v_call: TRBV7-9
clone_size: .
j_call: TRBJ1-3
cdr3_aa: ASSSSQGAAGNTIY

v_call: TRBV29-1
clone_size: many
j_call: TRBJ1-1
cdr3_aa: SALSPEAF

v_call: TRBV5-6
clone_size: .
j_call: TRBJ2-1
cdr3_aa: ASSSRRTSVDNEQF

v_call: TRBV5-1
clone_size: .
j_call: TRBJ2-7
cdr3_aa: ASSPGTSGTYGQY

v_call: TRBV25-1
clone_size: few
j_call: TRBJ1-1
cdr3_aa: ASSESAGDLRGAF

v_call: TRBV29-1
clone_size: many
j_call: TRBJ2-1
cdr3_aa: SVGLEMGRGSYNEQF

v_call: TRBV27
clone_size: many
j_call: TRBJ2-1
cdr3_aa: ASRALAGGDNEQF

v_call: TRBV7-9
clone_size: many
j_call: TRBJ2-1
cdr3_aa: ASSPEGGRIHNEQF

v_call: TRBV2
clone_size: many
j_call: TRBJ2-1
cdr3_aa: ASSVIGSRAYNEQF